The text below deals with one T cell receptor (beta chain). At least ten counts were recorded for this clonotype. Its antigen is currently not known. The input lacks base qualities; no much larger clone sits a single base away. The data were taken from a study of early T cells in non-severe SARS-CoV-2 infection (dated by TCRdb to the early 2020s). Some background on the complete study: Because TCR sequencing was done on bulk RNA from unsorted whole blood, the alpha and beta chains could not be paired. The full study reports these points: Matching against VDJdb was skewed toward anti-spike CD8 responses, likely underestimated virus-specific expansions, and missed private and CD4 specificities.

Set within a cohort of healthcare workers in London, UK, this nested case-control study involved weekly PCR testing of nasopharyngeal swabs along with blood sampling. Healthcare workers were enrolled in the week of the UK lockdown, from 23 to 31 March 2020, and were followed every week for up to 16 weeks. Libraries were made using 5' RACE. TCRdb names NextSeq 500 as the instrument used. In the TCR library protocol, unique molecular identifiers were attached to individual cDNA molecules to correct for PCR bias and sequencing error. Sequencing covered both TCR alpha and beta chains, and within each sample the abundances of alpha and beta sequences were tightly co-correlated. The study's processing was this. Decombinator V4 was used to perform V gene, J gene and CDR3 annotation of TCR sequences. TCRs were defined as expanded if a significant change between any two time points was detected under a Poisson model with p below 0.0001. Abundances of TCRs were expressed as counts per million after normalisation to the total number of TCRs sequenced in each sample. VDJdb, accessed 1 November 2021, was searched for CMV, EBV and SARS-CoV-2 annotated TCRs, excluding TCRs annotated for multiple antigens. TCRdb reprocessing: public reads trimmed at Q25 with fastp, clones called with MiXCR, in-frame beta chains kept. Merged by CDR3 protein, the rows form single entries marked with the most common genes and DNA. The V and J calls were determined by TCRdb, not by the authors. The sample includes more than 50,000 distinct CDR3 sequences, with 10% to 15% observed a single time. The top ten clonotypes cover 2.5% to 3% of the sample.

This receptor was obtained from an adult who was a healthcare worker with PCR-confirmed SARS-CoV-2 infection or an uninfected control (not recorded which). The sequencing used whole blood, collected at baseline.

The CDR3 region: CSARDTSNSPLHF. The base sequence is TGCAGTGCCCGGGACACTAGTAATTCACCCCTCCACTTT. The V and J segments used are TRBV20-1 and TRBJ1-6; matching of 6 bases hints at TRBD1 as the D gene. Taken from cysteine to phenylalanine, the CDR3 has 13 residues. Just the 39-base CDR3 DNA is kept, in frame starting at base 1. V is reduced by 6 bases and J by 6 bases, leaving a spacing of 12 bases between them. CDR1 and CDR2 were assigned from the germline V gene (reference sequence) as DFQATT and SNEGSKA.